The next 10 T cell receptor beta chains were all read from a single sample in a study of shared clonotypes between healthy human individuals (dated by TCRdb to 2019 to 2021). The library was built by means of the immunoSEQ multiplex PCR assay. Drawn from immuneACCESS, this table holds only the in-frame rearrangements with V and J called that TCRdb kept. Clones are partly lost; checked studies trace under half to an unresolved V gene and leave the rest unexplained. The sample table lists 1.5 million to 2.5 million clones, 85% to 95% of them with a count of one. 0.9% to 1.5% of the sample is in the top ten clones. For the CD8 naive samples, CD45RO-negative cells were positively selected for CCR7, yielding a CD45RA+CCR7+ population from which TemRA cells were excluded. Sequencing was performed on naive CD8+ T cells sorted from blood. The cell subset or site label of this sample denotes: CD45RA+CCR7+. The receptor source for this set is a man aged 18 to 30 in good health.

Remarks on this clone: This sample also contains other DNA sequences that code for the same CDR3. J is TRBJ2-7 and V is TRBV7-9; no firm D call. This CDR3 is 12 amino acids long. The V end lost 2 bases, the J end lost 6 bases, and 8 bases lay between the germline ends. Germline V gene lookup returns CDR1 SEHNR and CDR2 FQNEAQ (reference sequence). CDR3 protein: CASSLSGSEQYF. In DNA form, the CDR3 reads TGTGCCAGCAGCTTATCCGGATCCGAGCAGTACTTC.

CDR3 residues: CASSWTDRPSYEQYF. CDR3 coding DNA: TGCGCCAGCAGCTGGACGGACAGGCCGAGCTACGAGCAGTACTTC. V is TRBV5-1 and J is TRBJ2-7; 7 bases align to TRBD1. This CDR3 is 15 amino acids long. V shed 3 bases and J 3 bases; nucleotides not matched to a gene: 9. Germline V lookup: CDR1 SGHRS, CDR2 YFSETQ.

The J gene is TRBJ2-7, the V gene TRBV6-5; no clear D. The germline CDR1 and CDR2 sequences are MNHEY and SVGAGI. This CDR3 is built from 14 residues. V lost 5 bases to trimming and J lost 2 bases, with 13 bases between them. CDR3 sequence reads: CASSTSSSAYEQYF. In nucleotides, the CDR3 is TGTGCCAGCAGTACCTCGAGTAGTGCCTACGAGCAGTACTTC.

On this clone: At the DNA level, this CDR3 is encoded by other sequences in the same sample as well. The chain employs TRBV7-9 and TRBJ2-3; D possibly corresponds to TRBD2 (5 bases). CDR1 is SEHNR, CDR2 FQNEAQ, per germline (reference sequence). The CDR3 runs to 14 residues. V lost 4 bases to trimming and J lost 0 bases, with 8 bases between them. The CDR3 protein is CASSSLGSTDTQYF. The CDR3 bases are TGTGCCAGCAGCTCACTAGGTAGCACAGATACGCAGTATTTT.

The chain carries TRBV7-9 and TRBJ2-2; a weak D match, TRBD1 (6 bases). The CDR3 consists of 15 residues. CDR1 and CDR2 from the germline V gene are SEHNR and FQNEAQ (reference sequence). The ends were cut back, 8 bases at V and 5 bases at J, with 18 bases in the middle. The CDR3, as DNA: TGTGCCAGCCCTTTCGTGGACAGAGATACCGGGGAGCTGTTTTTT. Translated, it gives CASPFVDRDTGELFF.

A single count supports this clone. This chain joins TRBV4-1 and TRBJ1-2; D unresolved. The CDR3 sequence is 16 residues long. Germline loops: CDR1 MGHRA, CDR2 YSYEKL. Trimming cost V 1 base and J 4 bases, with 16 bases left between them. DNA for the CDR3: TGCGCCAGCAGCCAAGTTTTCGAGATTCTCACCTATGGCTACACCTTC. This codes for CASSQVFEILTYGYTF.

This chain connects TRBV4-3 to TRBJ2-3; TRBD2 matches at 10 bases. V trimming: 0 bases; J trimming: 1 base; junction bases outside the gene matches: 4. CDR1 and CDR2 from the germline V gene are LGHNA and YSLEER. The CDR3 has 17 amino acids. CDR3 DNA: TGCGCCAGCAGCCAAGAGCTTGGGACTAGCGGCACAGATACGCAGTATTTT. Translating it yields CASSQELGTSGTDTQYF.

The chain is built from TRBV4-3 and TRBJ2-3, with a tentative D call TRBD2 (5 bases). Germline V CDR1 and CDR2: LGHNA, YSLEER. CDR3 length: 16 amino acids. V lost 0 bases and J lost 1, with 11 bases in between. The DNA for the CDR3 is TGCGCCAGCAGCCAAGATTACCTCGGGGGCACAGATACGCAGTATTTT. This sequence encodes CASSQDYLGGTDTQYF.

V is TRBV11-3 and J is TRBJ2-7; D unclear. The CDR3 length is 13 residues. Trimming removed 1 base at V and 2 bases at J, with 6 bases between. Germline values: CDR1 SGHNT, CDR2 YENEEA. CDR3 sequence reads: CASSLGQPYEQYF. The CDR3 coding sequence is TGTGCCAGCAGCTTAGGGCAGCCCTACGAGCAGTACTTC. The full variable domain, with the rest looked up from reference TRBV11-3 and TRBJ2-7, is EAGVVQSPRYKIIEKKQPVAFWCNPISGHNTLYWYLQNLGQGPELLIRYENEEAVDDSQLPKDRFSAERLKGVDSTLKIQPAELGDSAVYLCASSLGQPYEQYFGPGTRLTVT.

The gene calls are TRBV5-6 and TRBJ2-7, with 11 bases fitting TRBD1. The CDR3 is 16 amino acids. In germline, CDR1 is SGHDT, CDR2 YYEEEE. Germline trimming cut 2 bases from V and 5 bases from J; bases unmatched to any gene: 9. The CDR3: CASSFLGQGANNEQYF. CDR3 in DNA: TGTGCCAGCAGCTTCCTTGGACAGGGGGCAAACAACGAGCAGTACTTC.